This TCR beta chain comes out of a study of patients with pleural tuberculosis (TCRdb year 2014). Sequencer: Illumina Genome Analyzer IIx. TCRdb reprocessing: public reads trimmed at Q25 with fastp, clones called with MiXCR, in-frame beta chains kept. Rows merge per CDR3 protein into single entries with the most common DNA and genes. For this sample the table gives almost 30,000 distinct CDR3 sequences, of which 15% to 20% were detected only once. The ten most abundant clones make up roughly 3.6% of the sample. CDR3 length: 17 amino acids, cysteine to phenylalanine. The DNA shown is the 51-base CDR3, in frame from base 1. Taken from the germline V gene, the CDR1 and CDR2 loops are MGHRA and YSYEKL. V ends up 3 bases short and J 7 bases short, with an unmatched junction base count of 7. This clonotype was seen repeatedly, ten times or more. Its cognate antigen has yet to be identified. No much larger clone exists at a distance of one base, and base qualities are not known.

The clonotype originates from a human donor with pleural tuberculosis. Material: peripheral blood. The chain is encoded by TRBV4-1 joined to TRBJ2-1, with TRBD2 matching 15 junction bases. The sequenced DNA is TGCGCCAGCAGCCACTCCAGGACTAGCGGGGGGGGTAATGAGCAGTTCTTC. Translation gives CASSHSRTSGGGNEQFF.